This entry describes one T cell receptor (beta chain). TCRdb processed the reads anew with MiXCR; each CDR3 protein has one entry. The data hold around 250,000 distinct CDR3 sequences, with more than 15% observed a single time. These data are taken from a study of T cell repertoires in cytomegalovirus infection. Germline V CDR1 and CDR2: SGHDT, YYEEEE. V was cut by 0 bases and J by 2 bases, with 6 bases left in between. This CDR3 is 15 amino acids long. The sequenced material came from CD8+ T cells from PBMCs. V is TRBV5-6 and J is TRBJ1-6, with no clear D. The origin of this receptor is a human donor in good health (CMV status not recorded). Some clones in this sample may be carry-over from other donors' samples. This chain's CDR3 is CASSLGHTYNSPLHF. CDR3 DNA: TGTGCCAGCAGCTTGGGTCATACCTATAATTCACCCCTCCACTTT.